Listed below are T cell receptor beta chains from one sample, sequenced in a study of blood T cell repertoires in COVID-19. Only in-frame clones appear in the TCRdb table, and some are missing; sequencing was by immunoSEQ multiplex PCR. The table includes about 140,000 clones, roughly 84% detected once. The sample taken for sequencing was peripheral blood. These receptor sequences come from a human donor in a cohort sampled during active COVID-19. The CDR3 runs from the conserved cysteine through the conserved F or W. A D gene is named only where the DNA matches it firmly. Size is stated for part of the rows, as once, few or many counts, or as a class when the clone is expanded.

v_call: TRBV6-5; d_call: TRBD1; j_call: TRBJ2-5; cdr3_length: 15; clone_size: .; cdr3_nt: TGTGCCAGCAGTTACTCACAGGGGGCGCAGGAGACCCAGTACTTC; cdr3_aa: CASSYSQGAQETQYF
v_call: TRBV6-5; d_call: .; j_call: TRBJ1-2; cdr3_length: 12; clone_size: .; cdr3_nt: TGTGCCAGCCAACAGATTAACTATGGCTACACCTTC; cdr3_aa: CASQQINYGYTF
v_call: TRBV9; d_call: TRBD2; j_call: TRBJ2-1; cdr3_length: 15; clone_size: .; cdr3_nt: TGTGCCAGCAGCGTTTGGACGGGGGGGCCTCAGGAGCAGTTCTTC; cdr3_aa: CASSVWTGGPQEQFF
v_call: TRBV7-3; d_call: TRBD1; j_call: TRBJ2-3; cdr3_length: 15; clone_size: .; cdr3_nt: TGTGCCAGCAGCGCCTCCGGGACAGGGGTTGATACGCAGTATTTT; cdr3_aa: CASSASGTGVDTQYF
v_call: TRBV19; d_call: TRBD1; j_call: TRBJ1-1; cdr3_length: 16; clone_size: few; cdr3_nt: TGTGCCAGTAGTATAGGGGCAGGGGGCCTAAACACTGAAGCTTTCTTT; cdr3_aa: CASSIGAGGLNTEAFF
v_call: TRBV25-1; d_call: .; j_call: TRBJ1-1; cdr3_length: 13; clone_size: .; cdr3_nt: TGTGCCAGCAGTGAATACCCCGACACTGAAGCTTTCTTT; cdr3_aa: CASSEYPDTEAFF
v_call: TRBV7-3; d_call: TRBD2; j_call: TRBJ2-3; cdr3_length: 15; clone_size: .; cdr3_nt: TGTGCCAGCAGCCCACCGGGGGGGGAAACAGATACGCAGTATTTT; cdr3_aa: CASSPPGGETDTQYF
v_call: TRBV19; d_call: .; j_call: TRBJ1-5; cdr3_length: 15; clone_size: .; cdr3_nt: TGTGCCAGTAGTATAGGTCAGGGGACCAATCAGCCCCAGCATTTT; cdr3_aa: CASSIGQGTNQPQHF
v_call: TRBV19; d_call: .; j_call: TRBJ2-7; cdr3_length: 12; clone_size: few; cdr3_nt: TGTGCCAGTAGTATTACCCAGGGCGAGCAGTACTTC; cdr3_aa: CASSITQGEQYF
v_call: TRBV2; d_call: .; j_call: TRBJ2-6; cdr3_length: 15; clone_size: .; cdr3_nt: TGTGCCAGCAGTGGACAGAGCCCTGGGGCCAACGTCCTGACTTTC; cdr3_aa: CASSGQSPGANVLTF
v_call: TRBV18; d_call: .; j_call: TRBJ2-6; cdr3_length: 15; clone_size: .; cdr3_nt: TGTGCCAGCTCACCAGCAGGGTCTGGGGCCAACGTCCTGACTTTC; cdr3_aa: CASSPAGSGANVLTF
v_call: TRBV6-5; d_call: .; j_call: TRBJ2-5; cdr3_length: 15; clone_size: .; cdr3_nt: TGTGCCAGCAATCCCAGGGGTACCCTTGGAGAGACCCAGTACTTC; cdr3_aa: CASNPRGTLGETQYF
v_call: TRBV19; d_call: .; j_call: TRBJ2-2; cdr3_length: 14; clone_size: few; cdr3_nt: TGTGCCAGTGCGACAGGACCGAACACCGGGGAGCTGTTTTTT; cdr3_aa: CASATGPNTGELFF
v_call: TRBV6-5; d_call: .; j_call: TRBJ1-2; cdr3_length: 15; clone_size: .; cdr3_nt: TGTGCCAGCACCAAGCGGGGACCTACTAACTATGGCTACACCTTC; cdr3_aa: CASTKRGPTNYGYTF
v_call: TRBV6-5; d_call: .; j_call: TRBJ1-2; cdr3_length: 14; clone_size: .; cdr3_nt: TGTGCCAGCAGGCAGGTGGGGGCTGTCTATGGCTACACCTTC; cdr3_aa: CASRQVGAVYGYTF
v_call: TRBV20-1; d_call: .; j_call: TRBJ1-5; cdr3_length: 15; clone_size: .; cdr3_nt: TGCAGTGCTAGTCTGGGGGGGGCCCCCAATCAGCCCCAGCATTTT; cdr3_aa: CSASLGGAPNQPQHF
v_call: TRBV5-5; d_call: TRBD2; j_call: TRBJ2-7; cdr3_length: 16; clone_size: .; cdr3_nt: TGTGCCAGCAGCTTGGCCTGGGGAGGGAATTCCTACGAGCAGTACTTC; cdr3_aa: CASSLAWGGNSYEQYF
v_call: TRBV2; d_call: .; j_call: TRBJ1-4; cdr3_length: 12; clone_size: few; cdr3_nt: TGTGCCAGCAGTAAAAATCGGGAAAAACTGTTTTTT; cdr3_aa: CASSKNREKLFF
v_call: TRBV5-1; d_call: .; j_call: TRBJ2-3; cdr3_length: 14; clone_size: .; cdr3_nt: TGCGCCAGCAGCGGCGGAGACTCCTCAGATACGCAGTATTTT; cdr3_aa: CASSGGDSSDTQYF
v_call: TRBV28; d_call: .; j_call: TRBJ2-7; cdr3_length: 14; clone_size: .; cdr3_nt: TGTGCCAGCAGTCCCCGCCCAATAACTGGCGAGCAGTACTTC; cdr3_aa: CASSPRPITGEQYF
v_call: TRBV10-3; d_call: TRBD1; j_call: TRBJ1-2; cdr3_length: 14; clone_size: .; cdr3_nt: TGTGCCATCAGTGAGTCCGACAGGGAAGTTGGCTACACCTTC; cdr3_aa: CAISESDREVGYTF
v_call: TRBV28; d_call: TRBD1; j_call: TRBJ2-2; cdr3_length: 15; clone_size: .; cdr3_nt: TGTGCCAGCAGAGAAGGGGGCACGGGGACCGGGGAGCTGTTTTTT; cdr3_aa: CASREGGTGTGELFF
v_call: TRBV10-1; d_call: TRBD1; j_call: TRBJ2-3; cdr3_length: 15; clone_size: .; cdr3_nt: TGCGCCAGTTCTCCCGGGACAGGGTTTTCAGATACGCAGTATTTT; cdr3_aa: CASSPGTGFSDTQYF
v_call: TRBV7-6; d_call: .; j_call: TRBJ1-5; cdr3_length: 16; clone_size: .; cdr3_nt: TGTGCCAGCAGCTACCGGACAGCCTATAGCAATCAGCCCCAGCATTTT; cdr3_aa: CASSYRTAYSNQPQHF
v_call: TRBV7-2; d_call: TRBD1; j_call: TRBJ2-5; cdr3_length: 15; clone_size: .; cdr3_nt: TGTGCCAGCAGCTTAGTAGACAGGGTTTTTGAGACCCAGTACTTC; cdr3_aa: CASSLVDRVFETQYF
v_call: TRBV2; d_call: TRBD1; j_call: TRBJ2-2; cdr3_length: 16; clone_size: few; cdr3_nt: TGTGCCAGCAGTGAAAGGACAGGAATCAGCACCGGGGAGCTGTTTTTT; cdr3_aa: CASSERTGISTGELFF
v_call: TRBV5-1; d_call: .; j_call: TRBJ1-3; cdr3_length: 16; clone_size: few; cdr3_nt: TGCGCCAGCAGCTTGTGGGGGGTCGAATCTGGAAACACCATATATTTT; cdr3_aa: CASSLWGVESGNTIYF
v_call: TRBV15; d_call: .; j_call: TRBJ1-1; cdr3_length: 14; clone_size: .; cdr3_nt: TGTGCCACCAGCAAGGACAGACTGAACACTGAAGCTTTCTTT; cdr3_aa: CATSKDRLNTEAFF
v_call: TRBV4-1; d_call: .; j_call: TRBJ2-1; cdr3_length: 14; clone_size: .; cdr3_nt: TGCGCCAGCAGCCAACTCGGGGAGTGGAATGAGCAGTTCTTC; cdr3_aa: CASSQLGEWNEQFF
v_call: TRBV14; d_call: TRBD2; j_call: TRBJ2-1; cdr3_length: 18; clone_size: .; cdr3_nt: TGTGCCAGCAGCCAGAGAGCGGGGGGCTTTAGCTCCTACAATGAGCAGTTCTTC; cdr3_aa: CASSQRAGGFSSYNEQFF
v_call: TRBV6-6; d_call: .; j_call: TRBJ1-5; cdr3_length: 17; clone_size: .; cdr3_nt: TGTGCCAGCAGTCTAGGACAGACAATGATGGGCAATCAGCCCCAGCATTTT; cdr3_aa: CASSLGQTMMGNQPQHF
v_call: TRBV12-3/TRBV12-4; d_call: .; j_call: TRBJ1-1; cdr3_length: 13; clone_size: .; cdr3_nt: TGTGCCACTACAGGGAAGCGGAACACTGAAGCTTTCTTT; cdr3_aa: CATTGKRNTEAFF
v_call: TRBV5-1; d_call: .; j_call: TRBJ1-2; cdr3_length: 16; clone_size: .; cdr3_nt: TGCGCCAGCAGCTCTACAGACAGGTTTTCTGACTATGGCTACACCTTC; cdr3_aa: CASSSTDRFSDYGYTF
v_call: TRBV7-2; d_call: TRBD1; j_call: TRBJ1-2; cdr3_length: 17; clone_size: .; cdr3_nt: TGTGCCAGCAGCCCCCTGTTGGGACAGGGGAATAACTATGGCTACACCTTC; cdr3_aa: CASSPLLGQGNNYGYTF
v_call: TRBV3-1/TRBV3-2; d_call: .; j_call: TRBJ1-4; cdr3_length: 12; clone_size: .; cdr3_nt: TGTGCCAGCAGCCAATTGAGGAGGCAACTGTTTTTT; cdr3_aa: CASSQLRRQLFF
v_call: TRBV10-3; d_call: .; j_call: TRBJ1-2; cdr3_length: 14; clone_size: .; cdr3_nt: TGTGCCATCAGTGAAAGGGACTCCCTCTATGGCTACACCTTC; cdr3_aa: CAISERDSLYGYTF
v_call: TRBV2; d_call: TRBD2; j_call: TRBJ2-2; cdr3_length: 15; clone_size: .; cdr3_nt: TGTGCCAGCAGTGAGCGGGGGGCGTTATCCGGGGAGCTGTTTTTT; cdr3_aa: CASSERGALSGELFF
v_call: TRBV6-1; d_call: .; j_call: TRBJ2-3; cdr3_length: 12; clone_size: once; cdr3_nt: TGTGCCAGCAGTGAGCGAGGGGGTACGCAGTATTTT; cdr3_aa: CASSERGGTQYF